The 22 T cell receptor beta chains in this list originate from one sample, sequenced in a study of T-cell reconstitution after alpha-beta-depleted transplantation in children. TCRbeta library preparation incorporated unique molecular identifiers. Using its own MiXCR run on the PCR reads, TCRdb lists one record per CDR3 protein. The data show 450,000 to 500,000 distinct CDR3 sequences, around 13% seen once. The sequencing here drew on PBMCs from the stem cell graft donor, taken from the stem cell graft. These TCRs come from a human donor who donated a stem cell graft to a child with combined immunodeficiency.

This clonotype was seen many times. This chain joins TRBV29-1 and TRBJ2-1; 11 bases match TRBD2. The V and J ends lost 5 bases and 6 bases, in that order; junction bases with no gene match: 6. The CDR3 runs to 14 residues. Germline values: CDR1 SQVTM, CDR2 ANQGSEA. The CDR3 region is CSVRLAGTINEQFF. CDR3 DNA sequence: TGCAGCGTTAGACTAGCGGGAACTATCAATGAGCAGTTCTTC.

This clonotype has a handful of counts. In DNA, the CDR3 is TGCAGTGCCCCAAGCGGGGGGTCCTCCTACGAGCAGTACTTC. Translated: CSAPSGGSSYEQYF. The chain recombines TRBV20-1 with TRBJ2-7; 9 nucleotides match TRBD2. Germline CDR1 is DFQATT and CDR2 is SNEGSKA (reference sequence). V dropped 6 bases and J dropped 0; count of bases not matched to a gene: 6. The CDR3 is 14 residues long.

The chain couples TRBV20-1 to TRBJ2-3, with D unresolved. V gave up 6 bases and J gave up 3 bases, with 10 bases separating them. The CDR3 totals 12 residues. The germline gives CDR1 DFQATT, CDR2 SNEGSKA (reference sequence). The CDR3 sequence: CSAGALTDTQYF. The CDR3 DNA reads TGCAGTGCCGGCGCGTTGACAGATACGCAGTATTTT.

This clonotype has more than one count but fewer than ten. The chain joins TRBV29-1 to TRBJ2-7; 7 bases are shared with TRBD1. From germline, CDR1 is SQVTM and CDR2 ANQGSEA. Trimming removed 4 bases from V and 3 bases from J; junction bases left unmatched: 9. The CDR3 is made up of 14 amino acids. CDR3 region: CSVAIGTAHYEQYF. Here the CDR3 DNA reads TGCAGCGTTGCCATCGGGACAGCTCACTACGAGCAGTACTTC.

This sequence joins TRBV7-9 and TRBJ2-7; D is possibly TRBD1 (5 bases). CDR1 and CDR2 from the germline V gene are SEHNR and FQNEAQ (reference sequence). V dropped 3 bases and J dropped 2 bases, with 11 bases sitting between them. This CDR3 is 14 amino acids long. Here the CDR3 reads CASSLWGNPYEQYF. In DNA form, the CDR3 reads TGTGCCAGCAGCTTGTGGGGCAACCCCTACGAGCAGTACTTC.

The rearrangement joins TRBV11-2 to TRBJ2-2, with 9 bases fitting TRBD2. The CDR3 covers 15 residues. Germline V gene lookup returns CDR1 SGHAT and CDR2 FQNNGV. Trimming removed 5 bases from V and 2 bases from J; junction bases left unmatched: 3. The CDR3 coding sequence is TGTGCCAGCAGCCCGACTAGCGGAAACACCGGGGAGCTGTTTTTT. It yields the protein CASSPTSGNTGELFF. Supplemented by reference TRBV11-2 and TRBJ2-2, the full variable domain reads EAGVAQSPRYKIIEKRQSVAFWCNPISGHATLYWYQQILGQGPKLLIQFQNNGVVDDSQLPKDRFSAERLKGVDSTLKIQPAKLEDSAVYLCASSPTSGNTGELFFGEGSRLTVL.

This clonotype was seen only a few times. This chain's CDR3 is CAAGGDRTDTQYF. CDR3 in DNA: TGTGCCGCCGGAGGAGACCGCACAGATACGCAGTATTTT. The V and J genes are TRBV12-3 or TRBV12-4 and TRBJ2-3; tentatively, D is TRBD2 (5 bases). Trimming took 11 bases from V and 1 from J, leaving 13 bases between them. The CDR3 has 13 amino acids.

Only a few counts were recorded for this clonotype. The chain employs TRBV18 and TRBJ2-1, with D hard to call. The CDR3 is 13 amino acids. CDR1 and CDR2 from the germline V gene are KGHSH and LQKENI. Trimming took off 4 bases at V and 5 bases at J, with 9 bases between the two ends. In nucleotides, the CDR3 is TGTGCCAGCTCACGAGTCTTGGACAATGAGCAGTTCTTC. It encodes CASSRVLDNEQFF. Drawing the rest from reference TRBV18 and TRBJ2-1, the complete variable domain is NAGVMQNPRHLVRRRGQEARLRCSPMKGHSHVYWYRQLPEEGLKFMVYLQKENIIDESGMPKERFSAEFPKEGPSILRIQQVVRGDSAAYFCASSRVLDNEQFFGPGTRLTVL.

The chain links TRBV20-1 to TRBJ2-2; 12 bases map to TRBD2. The J segment lost 5 bases and the V segment lost 5 bases, leaving 3 bases of the junction unmatched. Germline V lookup: CDR1 DFQATT, CDR2 SNEGSKA (reference sequence). The CDR3 extends over 14 amino acids. The CDR3 region has the DNA TGCAGTGCTTCTAGCGGGGGGGGGACCGGGGAGCTGTTTTTT. Translating gives CSASSGGGTGELFF.

Here the CDR3 DNA reads TGTGCCAGCAGACCCCATGGTCCCCCCCGATGGGACGAGCAGTACTTC. It encodes CASRPHGPPRWDEQYF. The gene calls are TRBV6-2 or TRBV6-3 and TRBJ2-7; no reliable D call. Per the germline V gene, CDR1 is MNHEY and CDR2 is SVGEGT. Trimming removed 6 bases from V and 5 bases from J, with 23 bases in between. This CDR3 is 16 amino acids long.

This clonotype was detected many times. The chain combines TRBV12-3 or TRBV12-4 with TRBJ2-1; maybe TRBD2 (5 bases). V dropped 7 bases and J dropped 4 bases, with 11 bases sitting between them. The CDR3 runs to 13 residues. Here the CDR3 DNA reads TGTGCCAGCAATATTGGACTTTACAATGAGCAGTTCTTC. It yields the protein CASNIGLYNEQFF.

In DNA form, the CDR3 reads TGCAGTGCTCAAAAACCGGGAGCGCAAACAGATACGCAGTATTTT. Its protein product is CSAQKPGAQTDTQYF. The chain is built from TRBV20-1 and TRBJ2-3, with D possibly being TRBD2 (6 bases). Germline V lookup: CDR1 DFQATT, CDR2 SNEGSKA (reference sequence). The V end lost 5 bases, the J end lost 3 bases, and 18 bases lay between the germline ends. The CDR3 extends over 15 amino acids.

The gene calls are TRBV7-9 and TRBJ1-1; 7 bases agree with TRBD1. V dropped 4 bases and J dropped 3; count of bases not matched to a gene: 8. The CDR3 contains 15 residues. CDR1 is SEHNR and CDR2 is FQNEAQ in the germline V gene (reference sequence). The CDR3 nucleotides are TGTGCCAGCAGCTCACTGGAGCAGGGGGACACTGAAGCTTTCTTT. As protein: CASSSLEQGDTEAFF.

The table lists this clonotype with a few counts. J is TRBJ2-2 and V is TRBV10-1; TRBD2 matches 9 bases. Trimming cost V 8 bases and J 4 bases; bases outside gene matches: 8. This CDR3 is built from 15 residues. CDR1 and CDR2 from the germline V gene are WNHNN and SYGVQD (reference sequence). For the CDR3, the DNA is TGCGCCAGCTTTCGCGGGGGGGCCTTCACCGGGGAGCTGTTTTTT. Its protein is CASFRGGAFTGELFF.

This clonotype was counted many times. The J gene is TRBJ2-3, the V gene TRBV7-2; D is unclear. CDR3 size: 13 residues. Trimming stripped 1 base from V and 7 bases from J, with 9 bases between. In germline, CDR1 is SGHTA, CDR2 FQGNSA. The CDR3 DNA sequence: TGTGCCAGCAGCTTAGGGTTGGCTTATACGCAGTATTTT. Protein product: CASSLGLAYTQYF. The full variable domain, in which reference TRBV7-2 and TRBJ2-3 provide the parts outside the CDR3, is GAGVSQSPSNKVTEKGKDVELRCDPISGHTALYWYRQSLGQGLEFLIYFQGNSAPDKSGLPSDRFSAERTGGSVSTLTIQRTQQEDSAVYLCASSLGLAYTQYFGPGTRLTVL.

The rearrangement joins TRBV13 to TRBJ2-1; perhaps TRBD2 as D (5 bases). The length of the CDR3 is 16 residues. V shed 1 base and J shed 5 bases, with 15 bases lying between them. In germline, CDR1 is PRHDT, CDR2 FYEKMQ (reference sequence). This chain's CDR3 is CASSLAGYPADNEQFF. The CDR3 DNA reads as TGTGCCAGCAGCTTAGCGGGGTACCCTGCGGACAATGAGCAGTTCTTC.

The gene calls are TRBV7-2 and TRBJ2-2, with TRBD1 matching over 8 bases. J was trimmed by 6 bases and V by 5 bases; bases with no gene match: 11. The CDR3 totals 16 residues. Germline values: CDR1 SGHTA, CDR2 FQGNSA. This CDR3 reads CASSRPGGARSGELFF. Written as DNA, the CDR3 is TGTGCCAGCAGCCGACCAGGGGGCGCGAGGTCCGGGGAGCTGTTTTTT.

The genes are TRBV7-3 and TRBJ2-1; 8 nucleotides align to TRBD1. V lost 4 bases, J lost 9 bases, and 11 bases stayed unmatched. This CDR3 spans 15 amino acids. Germline V gene lookup returns CDR1 SGHTA and CDR2 FQGTGA. The chain's CDR3 is CASSSAGTGGGEQFF. In DNA, the CDR3 is TGTGCCAGCAGCTCTGCCGGGACAGGAGGAGGTGAGCAGTTCTTC.

This clonotype was picked up a small number of times. V is TRBV27 and J is TRBJ2-7; D is perhaps TRBD2 (5 bases). The CDR3 runs 15 residues. CDR1 and CDR2 from the germline V gene are MNHEY and SMNVEV (reference sequence). Trimming removed 3 bases from V and 2 bases from J, with 14 bases in between. The CDR3 sequence is CASSLGTGIPYEQYF. In DNA, the CDR3 is TGTGCCAGCAGTTTGGGCACGGGAATCCCCTACGAGCAGTACTTC.

The chain combines TRBV27 with TRBJ2-3, with a tentative D call TRBD2 (5 bases). The CDR3 is 15 residues long. Germline lookup yields CDR1 MNHEY and CDR2 SMNVEV (reference sequence). Trimming removed 6 bases from V and 6 bases from J, with 19 bases in between. CDR3 coding DNA: TGTGCCAGCAGCGATTACCTACTAGGACGGGATACGCAGTATTTT. Translating gives CASSDYLLGRDTQYF.

This chain uses TRBV19 with TRBJ1-4; TRBD1 aligns across 9 bases. After removal of 3 bases from V and 4 bases from J, the junction contained 6 bases not matched to a gene. Germline CDR1 LNHDA, CDR2 SQIVND (reference sequence). This CDR3 comprises 16 residues. The CDR3 protein is CASSMGQGGGNEKLFF. Written as DNA, the CDR3 is TGTGCCAGTAGTATGGGACAGGGCGGGGGTAATGAAAAACTGTTTTTT.

This clonotype was found many times. This sequence joins TRBV29-1 and TRBJ1-5; D may be TRBD1 (5 bases). The CDR3 totals 13 residues. Germline CDR1 and CDR2: SQVTM and ANQGSEA. V was pared by 4 bases and J by 5 bases, with 12 bases between. CDR3 protein: CSVVQGSDQPQHF. For the CDR3, the DNA is TGCAGCGTTGTCCAGGGAAGCGATCAGCCCCAGCATTTT.